These 28 T cell receptor beta chains were sequenced from one sample in a study of blood T cell repertoires in COVID-19 (dated by TCRdb to 2018 to 2020). Receptors were amplified or captured by the immunoSEQ multiplex PCR assay. The immuneACCESS repertoire file appears here via TCRdb, limited to in-frame rearrangements. These files lack a portion of the clones; in checked studies, under half of the deficit traces to unresolved V genes, and the cause of the others is not known. Recorded for this sample are hundreds of thousands of clones; around 83% of them occurred a single time. In total, the top ten clones hold around 8.9% of the sample. The sample taken for sequencing was peripheral blood. The receptors come from a man older than 75 with acute or convalescent COVID-19.

The chain carries TRBV5-1 and TRBJ1-5; D not certain. Trimming took off 0 bases at V and 5 bases at J, with 12 bases between the two ends. The germline V gene encodes CDR1 SGHRS and CDR2 YFSETQ. This CDR3 comprises 15 residues. CDR3 loop: CASSLDGDDHQPQHF. The CDR3 nucleotides read TGCGCCAGCAGCTTGGATGGAGATGACCATCAGCCCCAGCATTTT.

The chain couples TRBV5-1 to TRBJ1-2; tentative D call: TRBD1 (6 bases). Germline V lookup: CDR1 SGHRS, CDR2 YFSETQ. Trimming removed 0 bases at V and 8 bases at J, with 14 bases between. The length of the CDR3 is 14 residues. In DNA form, the CDR3 reads TGCGCCAGCAGCTTGGCGGGACAAACGGGGGGCTACACCTTC. Protein: CASSLAGQTGGYTF.

This sequence joins TRBV12-5 and TRBJ2-7; no reliable D call. V was trimmed by 1 base and J by 0 bases, leaving 10 bases between them. Germline assignment: CDR1 LGHNT and CDR2 FRNRAP. The CDR3 runs 15 residues. The CDR3: CASGLGPPLSYEQYF. In DNA form, the CDR3 reads TGTGCTAGTGGTTTGGGGCCTCCCCTCTCCTACGAGCAGTACTTC.

The V call is TRBV3-1 (or the pseudogene TRBV3-2), the J call TRBJ2-7; a weak D match, TRBD1 (6 bases). This CDR3 spans 15 amino acids. V dropped 1 base and J dropped 2 bases, with 12 bases sitting between them. CDR1 and CDR2 (germline): LGHDT, YNNKEL (reference sequence). The CDR3 DNA reads TGTGCCAGCAGCCAAGGTATGGGGACACCCTACGAGCAGTACTTC. It specifies CASSQGMGTPYEQYF.

V gene TRBV3-1 (or the pseudogene TRBV3-2) combines with J gene TRBJ1-1; D uncertain. This CDR3 comprises 14 residues. Germline V gene sequence: CDR1 LGHDT, CDR2 YNNKEL (reference sequence). Trimming stripped 6 bases from V and 5 bases from J, with 16 bases between. CDR3 nucleotide sequence: TGTGCCAGCAGACCCGACCGAGCGAGGACTGAAGCTTTCTTT. It is translated as CASRPDRARTEAFF.

This chain uses TRBV4-1 with TRBJ1-1; D is possibly TRBD1 (6 bases). Trimming shortened V by 0 bases and J by 1 base, and 12 bases separated the two germline ends. The V gene's germline CDR1 is MGHRA and CDR2 YSYEKL. The CDR3 totals 16 residues. CDR3 sequence reads: CASSQEGRGGNTEAFF. The CDR3 DNA reads as TGCGCCAGCAGCCAAGAGGGCAGGGGTGGGAACACTGAAGCTTTCTTT.

The chain couples TRBV24-1 to TRBJ1-5; D gene unclear. Trimming left V 4 bases short and J 6 bases short, with 9 bases between. Germline V gene data show CDR1 as KGHDR and CDR2 as SFDVKD. This CDR3 contains 13 residues. The CDR3 nucleotides are TGTGCCACCAGTGACGCCCGCGGTCAGCCCCAGCATTTT. Residues: CATSDARGQPQHF.

This clone was detected once. The chain uses TRBV3-1 (or the pseudogene TRBV3-2) and TRBJ2-7; 9 bases line up with TRBD2. The germline CDR1 and CDR2 sequences are LGHDT and YNNKEL (reference sequence). The CDR3 is made up of 18 amino acids. The ends lost 1 base at V and 2 bases at J; junction bases unmatched: 12. CDR3 nucleotides: TGTGCCAGCAGCCAAGTCCCTTTTTCGACTAGCGGAGCCTACGAGCAGTACTTC. Protein: CASSQVPFSTSGAYEQYF.

The chain uses TRBV12-2 and TRBJ2-7; TRBD1, the table's D call, lacks a check against the DNA. TRBV12-2 is a pseudogene locus. CDR3 size: 14 residues. CDR3 coding DNA: TGTGCAAGTCGCTTATTTTTCCCCACCTACGAGCAGTACTTC. It yields the protein CASRLFFPTYEQYF.

This clone was detected only once. CDR3 protein: CASSLGGDPTGELFF. The CDR3 bases are TGTGCCAGCAGCTTGGGGGGAGACCCCACCGGGGAGCTGTTTTTT. This chain joins TRBV5-4 and TRBJ2-2, with D possibly being TRBD2 (5 bases). With 0 bases removed from V and 4 bases from J, the gap between germline ends came to 10 bases. The germline V gene has CDR1 SGHNT and CDR2 YYREEE (reference sequence). CDR3 length equals 15 residues.

The chain has TRBV28 and TRBJ1-2; TRBD1 is a possible D gene (6 bases). The CDR3 sequence is 15 residues long. The V and J ends lost 0 bases and 8 bases respectively, with 16 bases between them. CDR1 is MDHEN, CDR2 SYDVKM, per germline. DNA for the CDR3: TGTGCCAGCAGTTTATGGGGGACACTAGGCTTGGGCTACACCTTC. It translates to CASSLWGTLGLGYTF.

This clone was counted a few times. The rearrangement joins TRBV19 to TRBJ2-1; 8 nucleotides line up with TRBD2. J lost 5 bases, V lost 5 bases, and 11 bases had no gene match. The CDR3 contains 16 residues. Germline lookup yields CDR1 LNHDA and CDR2 SQIVND (reference sequence). DNA of the CDR3: TGTGCCAGTAGTTCTCGAGGGCGGGGGGCGCACAATGAGCAGTTCTTC. Translated, it gives CASSSRGRGAHNEQFF. The full variable domain, completed using reference TRBV19 and TRBJ2-1, is DGGITQSPKYLFRKEGQNVTLSCEQNLNHDAMYWYRQDPGQGLRLIYYSQIVNDFQKGDIAEGYSVSREKKESFPLTVTSAQKNPTAFYLCASSSRGRGAHNEQFFGPGTRLTVL.

This chain connects TRBV6-6 to TRBJ2-1; tentative D call: TRBD2 (6 bases). CDR1 and CDR2 from the germline V gene are MNHNY and SVGAGI (reference sequence). With 1 base removed from V and 5 bases from J, the gap between germline ends came to 6 bases. CDR3 length: 13 residues. This chain's CDR3 is CASSYWTNNEQFF. The CDR3 nucleotides read TGTGCCAGCAGTTACTGGACTAACAATGAGCAGTTCTTC.

The rearrangement uses TRBV3-1 (or the pseudogene TRBV3-2) and TRBJ2-1, with D hard to call. The V and J ends lost 2 bases and 4 bases respectively, with 9 bases between them. This CDR3 has 14 amino acids. Germline lookup yields CDR1 LGHDT and CDR2 YNNKEL (reference sequence). As DNA, the CDR3 is TGTGCCAGCAGCCAACGCGATTTATACAATGAGCAGTTCTTC. This codes for CASSQRDLYNEQFF.

The gene calls are TRBV2 and TRBJ1-2; D is possibly TRBD1 (5 bases). The CDR3 is 12 residues long. The ends were cut back, 3 bases at V and 10 bases at J, with 12 bases in the middle. Germline CDR1 reads SNHLY; CDR2 reads FYNNEI. In DNA form, the CDR3 reads TGTGCCAGCAGTGACAGGGTGAATGACTACACCTTC. Its translation: CASSDRVNDYTF.

This clone has a single count. CDR3 nucleotides: TGTGCCAGCAGTTTAGGGACAGGGCCGTATGGCTACACCTTC. Its translation: CASSLGTGPYGYTF. The chain couples TRBV28 to TRBJ1-2, with TRBD1 matching over 9 bases. The germline V gene has CDR1 MDHEN and CDR2 SYDVKM. Trimming took 2 bases from V and 5 from J; bases not matched to a gene: 3. The CDR3 totals 14 residues.

The chain joins TRBV15 to TRBJ2-7; a possible D gene is TRBD2 (5 bases). From germline, CDR1 is LNHNV and CDR2 YYDKDF (reference sequence). The CDR3 consists of 16 residues. Trimming took off 3 bases at V and 0 bases at J, with 15 bases between the two ends. CDR3 amino acids: CATSSGLLSSSYEQYF. DNA for the CDR3: TGTGCCACCAGCAGCGGACTCTTATCATCCTCCTACGAGCAGTACTTC.

The chain uses TRBV28 and TRBJ1-3; TRBD1 matches at 9 bases. This CDR3 spans 15 amino acids. The germline gives CDR1 MDHEN, CDR2 SYDVKM. The trim removed 6 bases at V and 2 bases at J, leaving 5 bases unmatched. The chain's CDR3 is CASSRRTGAGNTIYF. The CDR3 DNA sequence: TGTGCCAGCAGCCGAAGGACAGGGGCTGGAAACACCATATATTTT.

V is TRBV14 and J is TRBJ2-7; 9 bases match TRBD1. Trimming removed 0 bases from V and 2 bases from J; junction bases left unmatched: 11. Germline V gene sequence: CDR1 SGHDN, CDR2 FVKESK. This CDR3 has 18 amino acids. The CDR3 sequence: CASSQDGPNRGLPYEQYF. The CDR3 nucleotides are TGTGCCAGCAGCCAAGATGGCCCGAACAGGGGGCTACCCTACGAGCAGTACTTC.

The chain recombines TRBV6-5 with TRBJ2-5; 7 bases agree with TRBD1. Germline V gene lookup returns CDR1 MNHEY and CDR2 SVGAGI. The CDR3 is made up of 14 amino acids. Losses at the gene ends were 2 bases for V and 5 bases for J; bases not matched to a gene: 5. The CDR3 nucleotides are TGTGCCAGCAGTTACAGGGGGCGAGTGGAGACCCAGTACTTC. Amino acids: CASSYRGRVETQYF.

The V call is TRBV2, the J call TRBJ1-5; tentative D call: TRBD1 (6 bases). This CDR3 contains 15 residues. Trimming took 6 bases from V and 3 from J, leaving 15 bases between them. The germline V gene encodes CDR1 SNHLY and CDR2 FYNNEI. The DNA of the CDR3 is TGTGCCAGCAGGGCGACAGGATGGGACAATCAGCCCCAGCATTTT. This gives the protein CASRATGWDNQPQHF. Based on the CDR3 plus reference TRBV2 and TRBJ1-5, the full variable domain is EPEVTQTPSHQVTQMGQEVILRCVPISNHLYFYWYRQILGQKVEFLVSFYNNEISEKSEIFDDQFSVERPDGSNFTLKIRSTKLEDSAMYFCASRATGWDNQPQHFGDGTRLSIL.

This chain connects TRBV18 to TRBJ2-7; D is undetermined. CDR1 KGHSH and CDR2 LQKENI come from the germline V gene. The CDR3 spans 14 residues. The ends were cut back, 2 bases at V and 4 bases at J, with 12 bases in the middle. The CDR3 sequence is CASSPSAGSYEQYF. The CDR3 bases are TGTGCCAGCTCACCAAGTGCCGGGTCTTACGAGCAGTACTTC.

The V gene is TRBV28, the J gene TRBJ1-5, with a tentative D call TRBD1 (6 bases). This CDR3 comprises 18 residues. V lost 5 bases, J lost 1 base, and 21 bases lay in between. The germline CDR1 and CDR2 sequences are MDHEN and SYDVKM. The CDR3 spells CASSPPFRTVYSNQPQHF. CDR3 coding DNA: TGTGCCAGCAGTCCCCCGTTTCGGACAGTTTACAGCAATCAGCCCCAGCATTTT. Together with reference TRBV28 and TRBJ1-5, the CDR3 gives the full variable domain: DVKVTQSSRYLVKRTGEKVFLECVQDMDHENMFWYRQDPGLGLRLIYFSYDVKMKEKGDIPEGYSVSREKKERFSLILESASTNQTSMYLCASSPPFRTVYSNQPQHFGDGTRLSIL.

The chain couples TRBV11-2 to TRBJ2-1; 9 positions match TRBD2. CDR3 size: 15 residues. Germline-derived CDR1 and CDR2 are SGHAT and FQNNGV. Unmatched junction bases numbered 14, after V lost 5 bases and J lost 12 bases. Here the CDR3 reads CASSLSGGPLIGQFF. As DNA, the CDR3 is TGTGCCAGCAGCCTTAGCGGGGGTCCCCTAATCGGGCAGTTCTTC.

A single count supports this clone. The CDR3 nucleotides are TGCAGTGCTAGTGACCAGGGAAAGGGCACTGAAGCTTTCTTT. Its translation is CSASDQGKGTEAFF. The J gene is TRBJ1-1, the V gene TRBV20-1, with D possibly TRBD1 on 5 matching bases. The germline gives CDR1 DFQATT, CDR2 SNEGSKA (reference sequence). CDR3 length: 14 amino acids. Trimming took off 3 bases at V and 4 bases at J, with 15 bases between the two ends.

The rearrangement links TRBV7-8 to TRBJ2-3, with a tentative D call TRBD1 (5 bases). Germline V CDR1 and CDR2: SGHVS, FQNEAQ. The CDR3 totals 16 residues. Trimming stripped 5 bases from V and 3 bases from J, with 18 bases between. In DNA form, the CDR3 reads TGTGCCAGCAGCCCACACACCCAGGGATCGACAGATACGCAGTATTTT. Its translation: CASSPHTQGSTDTQYF.

The chain uses TRBV29-1 and TRBJ1-3; no definite D call. CDR3 length: 13 residues. V was pared by 5 bases and J by 0 bases, with 8 bases between. Per the germline V gene, CDR1 is SQVTM and CDR2 is ANQGSEA. The CDR3, as DNA: TGCAGCGTTATTGGCTTCTCTGGAAACACCATATATTTT. Amino acids: CSVIGFSGNTIYF.

A word on this clone: The same CDR3 arises from other DNA sequences in this sample as well. The chain employs TRBV18 and TRBJ2-4; tentatively, D is TRBD2 (6 bases). CDR3 length equals 14 residues. Between the trimmed V and J ends, which lost 0 bases and 8 bases, there was a span of 11 bases. Germline CDR1 is KGHSH and CDR2 is LQKENI. In nucleotides, the CDR3 is TGTGCCAGCTCACCACCGCTCAGGGAGGACATTCAGTACTTC. It translates to CASSPPLREDIQYF.